Listed below are T cell receptor beta chains from one sample, sequenced in a study of T cell repertoires in aging, cancer and after chemotherapy. TCRdb redid the calling of the multiplex PCR reads with MiXCR, one entry per CDR3 protein. Of about 2,500 distinct CDR3 sequences in the sample, approximately 24% were seen once. The sample taken for sequencing was blood. The receptors come from a human donor in good health. The CDR3 runs from the conserved cysteine through the conserved F or W. A D gene is named only where the DNA matches it firmly. Clone size appears in some rows only: once, few, many, or a class for an expanded clone.

d_gene	v_gene	j_gene	abundance	CDR3aa	CDR3nt
NA	TRBV6-5	TRBJ1-2	once	CASSTPPGGYTF	TGTGCCAGCAGCACCCCCCCGGGCGGCTACACCTTC
TRBD1	TRBV5-6	TRBJ1-6	medium-sized	CASSRDRVNSPLHF	TGTGCCAGCAGCCGGGACAGGGTTAATTCACCCCTCCACTTT
NA	TRBV6-2/TRBV6-3	TRBJ1-6	large	CASSYRQLNSPLHF	TGTGCCAGCAGCTACCGACAGCTGAATTCACCCCTCCACTTT
TRBD2	TRBV14	TRBJ2-5	medium-sized	CASSQFRGERETQYF	TGTGCCAGCAGCCAATTCCGGGGGGAACGGGAGACCCAGTACTTC
NA	TRBV6-2/TRBV6-3	TRBJ2-2	medium-sized	CASSPDMELFF	TGTGCCAGCAGTCCTGACATGGAGCTGTTTTTT
TRBD1	TRBV6-1	TRBJ1-3	medium-sized	CASGGQGYSGNTIYF	TGTGCCAGCGGTGGACAGGGCTACTCTGGAAACACCATATATTTT
NA	TRBV6-2/TRBV6-3	TRBJ2-1	medium-sized	CASSYSLLQSYSYNEQFF	TGTGCCAGCAGTTATTCGTTGCTTCAGAGCTACTCCTACAATGAGCAGTTCTTC
TRBD1	TRBV4-3	TRBJ1-2	NA	CASSRDRTGESGYTF	TGCGCCAGCAGCCGCGACCGGACAGGGGAAAGCGGCTACACCTTC
TRBD2	TRBV18	TRBJ2-2	medium-sized	CASSKLAGDPNTGELFF	TGTGCCAGCTCAAAACTAGCGGGGGATCCGAACACCGGGGAGCTGTTTTTT
TRBD2	TRBV27	TRBJ2-1	NA	CASSPRLAGGYNEQFF	TGTGCCAGCAGTCCGAGACTAGCGGGGGGGTACAATGAGCAGTTCTTC
NA	TRBV6-5	TRBJ2-2	medium-sized	CASSSLLAGGRGELFF	TGTGCCAGCAGCAGTCTCCTAGCCGGGGGGCGCGGGGAGCTGTTTTTT
NA	TRBV5-6	TRBJ2-2	medium-sized	CASSPSGGNTGELFF	TGTGCCAGCAGCCCCTCAGGAGGGAACACCGGGGAGCTGTTTTTT
TRBD2	TRBV20-1	TRBJ2-1	NA	CSARSGVYPGLAGGPSYNEQFF	TGCAGTGCTAGATCCGGTGTCTACCCGGGACTAGCGGGGGGGCCCTCCTACAATGAGCAGTTCTTC
NA	TRBV10-3	TRBJ2-7	medium-sized	CAISLGMGEQYF	TGTGCCATCAGTCTCGGGATGGGTGAGCAGTACTTC